This entry features one T cell receptor beta chain sequence. Its target is not known. In this cohort, patients with other autoimmune diseases, uncontrolled infections, pregnancy or lactation were excluded. CDR1 and CDR2 (germline): MNHNS, SASEGT. The V end lost 7 bases, the J end lost 0 bases, and 10 bases lay between the germline ends. This CDR3 has 14 residues. This sample was included in a study of Graves' ophthalmopathy and Graves' hyperthyroidism. Amplification of TCR beta CDR3 regions used RNA transcripts. The first-round RT-PCR employed HTBI primers together with the Qiagen OneStep RT-PCR kit. A multiplex PCR was then performed as the second round. Each CDR3 protein gets one entry after TCRdb re-called the multiplex PCR reads with MiXCR. The repertoire consists of over 200,000 distinct CDR3 sequences, with less than 30% occurring once and the leading ten covering approximately 9.6%. Study observations and caveats: Forecasting of ophthalmopathy progression by the model achieved nearly 71% sensitivity and around 77% specificity.

The TCR originated in a man aged 45-65 years with Graves' ophthalmopathy. Sequencing used peripheral blood. The V and J genes are TRBV6-1 and TRBJ1-3; no reliable D call. CDR3 residues: CASNQWSSGNTIYF. Written as DNA, the CDR3 is TGTGCCAGCAACCAGTGGAGCTCTGGAAACACCATATATTTT.